This is a list of T cell receptor beta chains from one sample in a study of spatial heterogeneity in lung cancer. A single record per CDR3 protein comes from TCRdb applying MiXCR to the 5' RACE reads. Of 4,900 or so distinct CDR3 sequences detected, approximately 8.4% appear once; the ten largest clones hold 32%. The sequencing here drew on lung tumor tissue, taken at surgery. These receptors all come from a female donor with early-stage non-small cell lung cancer. CDR3s include the opening cysteine and the closing phenylalanine or tryptophan. The D gene is left open where the match is weak. Part of the rows lack a size; the others show once, few, many or a class for expanded clones.

size	V	D	J	CDR3	DNA
many	TRBV7-8	-	TRBJ2-5	CASSLAGRASETQYF	TGTGCCAGCAGCTTAGCGGGGAGAGCCTCAGAGACCCAGTACTTC
many	TRBV29-1	TRBD1	TRBJ2-1	CSVSKDRAYNEQFF	TGCAGCGTTTCCAAGGACAGGGCCTACAATGAGCAGTTCTTC
medium-sized	TRBV5-1	TRBD1	TRBJ2-6	CASSPTGSNSGANVLTF	TGCGCCAGCAGCCCGACAGGGTCTAACTCTGGGGCCAACGTCCTGACTTTC
many	TRBV28	-	TRBJ1-2	CASSSGAGGSNYGYTF	TGTGCCAGCAGTTCTGGGGCCGGGGGTTCTAACTATGGCTACACCTTC
many	TRBV5-1	-	TRBJ2-7	CASSIGSSYEQYF	TGCGCCAGCAGCATAGGAAGCTCCTACGAGCAGTACTTC
many	TRBV25-1	-	TRBJ1-1	CASSGGHF	TGTGCCAGCAGCGGGGGACACTTT
few	TRBV14	-	TRBJ1-2	CASSPLGGADYGYTF	TGTGCCAGCAGCCCCCTGGGAGGGGCAGACTATGGCTACACCTTC
large	TRBV28	-	TRBJ2-1	CASSYGYNEQFF	TGTGCCAGCAGTTACGGTTACAATGAGCAGTTCTTC
many	TRBV11-2	TRBD1	TRBJ2-4	CASSLQGVTNIQYF	TGTGCCAGCAGTTTGCAGGGGGTTACAAACATTCAGTACTTC
many	TRBV5-8	-	TRBJ2-2	CASSLQGPNTGELFF	TGTGCCAGCAGCTTGCAGGGGCCGAACACCGGGGAGCTGTTTTTT
-	TRBV24-1	TRBD1	TRBJ2-1	CATSDLGDRGLGEQFF	TGTGCCACCAGTGATTTGGGAGACAGGGGTTTAGGTGAGCAGTTCTTC
many	TRBV5-8	-	TRBJ1-2	CASSPKGLRGVGYTF	TGTGCCAGCAGCCCCAAGGGACTCAGGGGTGTGGGCTACACCTTC
many	TRBV6-5	TRBD1	TRBJ1-5	CASSYLGQGGNQPQHF	TGTGCCAGCAGTTACCTCGGACAGGGTGGCAATCAGCCCCAGCATTTT
many	TRBV7-9	-	TRBJ1-4	CASSEQGIPLTPTNEKLFF	TGTGCCAGCAGCGAACAAGGGATTCCCTTAACACCAACTAATGAAAAACTGTTTTTT
many	TRBV7-2	-	TRBJ2-3	CASSLSWISTDTQYF	TGTGCCAGCAGCTTATCTTGGATAAGCACAGATACGCAGTATTTT
many	TRBV5-1	-	TRBJ2-1	CASSLDSSSYNEQFF	TGCGCCAGCAGCTTGGACTCTAGCTCCTACAATGAGCAGTTCTTC
many	TRBV21-1	-	TRBJ2-5	CASSRKVRETQYF	TGTGCCAGCAGCAGAAAGGTCAGGGAGACCCAGTACTTC
many	TRBV7-9	-	TRBJ2-1	CASSKGQGSSGEQFF	TGTGCCAGCAGCAAGGGGCAGGGCTCAAGCGGTGAGCAGTTCTTC
medium-sized	TRBV20-1	-	TRBJ2-3	CSGDGGSTDTQYF	TGCAGTGGCGATGGGGGCAGCACAGATACGCAGTATTTT
large	TRBV11-2	TRBD1	TRBJ1-5	CASSSDRNLYSNQPQHF	TGTGCCAGCAGCTCGGACAGGAACTTATATAGCAATCAGCCCCAGCATTTT
many	TRBV5-1	-	TRBJ2-1	CASSTDYNEQFF	TGCGCCAGCAGCACAGACTACAATGAGCAGTTCTTC
medium-sized	TRBV10-3	-	TRBJ2-3	CAISDGGRNTDTQYF	TGTGCCATCAGTGATGGGGGGCGAAACACAGATACGCAGTATTTT
few	TRBV24-1	TRBD1	TRBJ1-5	CATSDRGDQPQHF	TGTGCCACCAGCGACAGGGGAGACCAGCCCCAGCATTTT
many	TRBV29-1	TRBD2	TRBJ2-3	CSVETSGTDTQYF	TGCAGCGTTGAAACTAGCGGCACAGATACGCAGTATTTT
many	TRBV14	-	TRBJ1-4	CASSQARGGKLFF	TGTGCCAGCAGCCAGGCCCGGGGAGGAAAACTGTTTTTT
-	TRBV29-1	-	TRBJ1-1	CSVVLGGKRTEAFF	TGCAGCGTTGTCCTTGGAGGTAAGAGGACTGAAGCTTTCTTT
few	TRBV11-2	-	TRBJ2-2	CASSSMGRNTGELFF	TGTGCCAGCAGCTCCATGGGAAGAAACACCGGGGAGCTGTTTTTT
medium-sized	TRBV24-1	TRBD1	TRBJ2-6	CATSNVRQGSSGANVLTF	TGTGCCACCAGTAACGTACGACAGGGGAGCTCTGGGGCCAACGTCCTGACTTTC
medium-sized	TRBV20-1	TRBD1	TRBJ2-7	CSARTGFGQYF	TGCAGTGCCCGGACAGGCTTTGGGCAGTACTTC
many	TRBV6-2/TRBV6-3	TRBD2	TRBJ2-7	CASKGAGGPYEQYF	TGTGCCAGCAAAGGAGCGGGGGGGCCCTACGAGCAGTACTTC
many	TRBV5-1	TRBD1	TRBJ2-7	CASSPGQGLYEQYF	TGCGCCAGCAGCCCGGGACAGGGACTCTACGAGCAGTACTTC